This TCR beta chain was identified in a study of shared clonotypes between healthy human individuals. Comments on this clone: Additional DNA sequences in this sample encode the identical CDR3.

Naive CD8 cells comprised CD45RO-negative, CCR7-positively selected cells, excluding terminally differentiated effector memory CD45RA+ cells. Method: immunoSEQ multiplex PCR; TCRdb's copy keeps in-frame clones and lacks some. The sample carries about 1,800,000 clones, roughly 94% recorded once. Germline loops: CDR1 SQVTM, CDR2 ANQGSEA. V was clipped by 0 bases and J by 3 bases; unmatched bases: 1. The CDR3 length is 14 residues. The V gene is TRBV29-1, the J gene TRBJ1-1; 10 bases line up with TRBD1. The sequenced material came from naive CD8+ T cells sorted from blood. The source is a man aged 18 to 35 in good health. The CDR3 spells CSVEEGTGDTEAFF. In DNA form, the CDR3 reads TGCAGCGTTGAAGAAGGGACAGGGGACACTGAAGCTTTCTTT.